This record looks at one TCR beta chain sequence and its context. Its target is not known. The data were obtained in a study of immune evolution from preneoplasia to lung adenocarcinoma. Study-wide context: HLA loss of heterozygosity: 5.5% to 8.5% AIS, about 15% MIA, 30% to 35% ADC, none AAH.

Premalignant or tumor cells were enriched by macro-dissection after pathologic assessment. The CDR3 extends over 15 amino acids. The ends lost 5 bases at V and 1 base at J; junction bases unmatched: 5. CDR1 is SGHTA and CDR2 is FQGTGA in the germline V gene. Study results and caveats: T cell clonality was higher in KRAS-mutant than EGFR-mutant or wild-type nodules. Normal lung had the highest top T cell clone frequencies.

Assay: immunoSEQ multiplex PCR; the TCRdb copy retains only in-frame clones and omits some. The table shows roughly 4,200 clones, with around 80% occurring only once. Specimen: FFPE invasive lung adenocarcinoma tissue. The receptor's source is a person aged 70 to 85 with invasive lung adenocarcinoma. Some clones in this sample may be carry-over from other donors' samples. V gene TRBV7-3 combines with J gene TRBJ2-1; 7 bases agree with TRBD1. CDR3 nucleotides: TGTGCCAGCAGCCTCACAGGGGATTCCTACAATGAGCAGTTCTTC. It yields the protein CASSLTGDSYNEQFF. The full variable domain, rest sourced from reference TRBV7-3 and TRBJ2-1, is GAGVSQTPSNKVTEKGKYVELRCDPISGHTALYWYRQSLGQGPEFLIYFQGTGAADDSGLPNDRFFAVRPEGSVSTLKIQRTERGDSAVYLCASSLTGDSYNEQFFGPGTRLTVL.